One sample yielded the 4 T cell receptor beta chains listed below, sequenced in a study of T cell responses to AZD1222 COVID-19 vaccine. TCRdb keeps only in-frame clones here, not all; method: immunoSEQ multiplex PCR. The sample has 85,000 or so clones; 70% to 90% are singletons. Sample: peripheral blood, taken on day 0 of AZD1222 vaccination. These TCRs come from an adult in good health.

The chain has TRBV5-1 and TRBJ1-1; D is unclear. Germline V gives CDR1 SGHRS, CDR2 YFSETQ. Deletions cut 0 bases from V and 0 bases from J, with 6 bases between. The CDR3 consists of 14 residues. The CDR3 nucleotides are TGCGCCAGCAGCTTGGTCGGGATGAACACTGAAGCTTTCTTT. Its protein is CASSLVGMNTEAFF.

The chain couples TRBV24-1 to TRBJ2-5; 10 nucleotides line up with TRBD1. Germline V lookup: CDR1 KGHDR, CDR2 SFDVKD. CDR3 size: 16 residues. V was clipped by 5 bases and J by 5 bases; unmatched bases: 10. CDR3 bases: TGTGCCACCAGTGGGGGGACAGGGGATCCGCCGGAGACCCAGTACTTC. Its translation is CATSGGTGDPPETQYF.

This chain uses TRBV19 with TRBJ1-6, with D hard to call. The germline gives CDR1 LNHDA, CDR2 SQIVND (reference sequence). V was cut by 3 bases and J by 2 bases, with 11 bases left in between. The CDR3 runs to 16 residues. The CDR3 DNA follows: TGTGCCAGTAGTATTCGGGATTTAGCCTATAATTCACCCCTCCACTTT. Its protein is CASSIRDLAYNSPLHF.

CDR3: CASSPTAFSYNEQFF. The CDR3 region has the DNA TGTGCCAGCAGTCCGACAGCTTTTTCCTACAATGAGCAGTTCTTC. The rearrangement links TRBV27 to TRBJ2-1; weak D call: TRBD1 (5 bases). This CDR3 comprises 15 residues. V was clipped by 5 bases and J by 1 base, with 12 bases between them. Germline V lookup: CDR1 MNHEY, CDR2 SMNVEV (reference sequence).